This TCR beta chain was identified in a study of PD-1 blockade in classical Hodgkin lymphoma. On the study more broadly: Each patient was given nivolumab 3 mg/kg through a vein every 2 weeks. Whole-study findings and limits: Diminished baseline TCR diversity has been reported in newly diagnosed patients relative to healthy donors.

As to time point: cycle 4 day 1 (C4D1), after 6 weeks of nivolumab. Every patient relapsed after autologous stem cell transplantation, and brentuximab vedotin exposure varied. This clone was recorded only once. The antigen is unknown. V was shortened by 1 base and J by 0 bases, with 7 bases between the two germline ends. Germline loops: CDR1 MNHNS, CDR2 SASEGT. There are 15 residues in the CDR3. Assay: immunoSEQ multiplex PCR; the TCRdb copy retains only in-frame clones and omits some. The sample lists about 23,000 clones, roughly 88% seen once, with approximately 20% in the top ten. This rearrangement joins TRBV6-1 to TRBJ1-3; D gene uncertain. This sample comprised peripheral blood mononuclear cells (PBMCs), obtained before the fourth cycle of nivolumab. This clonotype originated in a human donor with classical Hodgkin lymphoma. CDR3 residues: CASSEVTDSGNTIYF. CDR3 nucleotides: TGTGCCAGCAGTGAAGTCACAGACTCTGGAAACACCATATATTTT.